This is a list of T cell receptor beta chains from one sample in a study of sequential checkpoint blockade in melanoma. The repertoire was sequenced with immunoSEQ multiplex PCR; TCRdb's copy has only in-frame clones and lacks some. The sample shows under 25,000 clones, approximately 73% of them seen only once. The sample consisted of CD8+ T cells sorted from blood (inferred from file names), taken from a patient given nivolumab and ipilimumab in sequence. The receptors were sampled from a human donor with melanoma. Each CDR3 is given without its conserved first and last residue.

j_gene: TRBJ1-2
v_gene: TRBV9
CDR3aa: ASSLLGREEYYGYT

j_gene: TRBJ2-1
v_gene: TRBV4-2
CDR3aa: ASSQDSPGTYNEQF

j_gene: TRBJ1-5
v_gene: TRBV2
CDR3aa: ASSVSGGLYSNQPQH

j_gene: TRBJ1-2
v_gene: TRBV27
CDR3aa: ASSFTGSYGANYGYT

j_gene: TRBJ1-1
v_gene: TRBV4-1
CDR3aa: ASSQVGEGTEAF

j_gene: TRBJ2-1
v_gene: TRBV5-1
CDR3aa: ASSSSPGTGNYNEQF

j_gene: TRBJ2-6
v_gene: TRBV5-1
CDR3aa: ASSFEGRSGANVLT

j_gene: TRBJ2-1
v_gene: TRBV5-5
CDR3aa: ASSPISAYNEQF

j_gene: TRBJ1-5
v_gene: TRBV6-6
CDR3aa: ASSYLDRVGQPQH

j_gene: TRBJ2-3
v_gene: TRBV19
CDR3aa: ASSMEAGEATDTQY

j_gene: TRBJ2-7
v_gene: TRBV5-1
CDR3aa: ASSPAGGGNEQY

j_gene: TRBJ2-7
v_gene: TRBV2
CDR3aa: ASSEVVGQESYEQY

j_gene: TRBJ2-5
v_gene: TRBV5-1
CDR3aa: ASSPGRDRVRETQY